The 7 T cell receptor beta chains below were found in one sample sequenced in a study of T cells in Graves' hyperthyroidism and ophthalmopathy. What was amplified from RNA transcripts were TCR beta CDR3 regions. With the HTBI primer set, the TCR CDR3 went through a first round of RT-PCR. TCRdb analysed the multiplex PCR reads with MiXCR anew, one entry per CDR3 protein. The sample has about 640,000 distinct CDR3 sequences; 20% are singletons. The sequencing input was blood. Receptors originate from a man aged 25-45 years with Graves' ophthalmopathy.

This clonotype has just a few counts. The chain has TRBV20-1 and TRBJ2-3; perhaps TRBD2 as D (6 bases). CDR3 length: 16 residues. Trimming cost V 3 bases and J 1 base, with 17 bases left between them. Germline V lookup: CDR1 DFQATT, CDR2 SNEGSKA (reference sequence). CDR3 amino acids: CSASFGSVRGTDTQYF. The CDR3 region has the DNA TGCAGTGCTAGTTTCGGGAGTGTGAGGGGCACAGATACGCAGTATTTT.

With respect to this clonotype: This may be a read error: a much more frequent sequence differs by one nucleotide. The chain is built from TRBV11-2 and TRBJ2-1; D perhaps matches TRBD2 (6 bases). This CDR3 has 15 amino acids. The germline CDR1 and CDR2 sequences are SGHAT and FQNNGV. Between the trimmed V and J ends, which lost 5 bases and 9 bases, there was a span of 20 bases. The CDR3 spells CASSPGLLGSSEQFF. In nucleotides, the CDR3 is TGTGCCAGCAGCCCGGGACTCCTCGGTAGCAGTGAGCAGTTCTTC.

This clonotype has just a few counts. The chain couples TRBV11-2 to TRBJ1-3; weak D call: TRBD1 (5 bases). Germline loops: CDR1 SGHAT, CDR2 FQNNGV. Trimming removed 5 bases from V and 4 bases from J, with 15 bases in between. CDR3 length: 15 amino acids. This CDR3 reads CASSRGGSGGNTIYF. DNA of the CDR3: TGTGCCAGCAGCCGCGGGGGATCGGGAGGAAACACCATATATTTT.

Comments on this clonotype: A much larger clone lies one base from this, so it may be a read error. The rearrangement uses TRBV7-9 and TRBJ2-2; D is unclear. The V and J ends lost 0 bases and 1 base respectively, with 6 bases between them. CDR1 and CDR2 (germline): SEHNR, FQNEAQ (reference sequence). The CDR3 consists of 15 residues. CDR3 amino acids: CASSLAEMNTGELFF. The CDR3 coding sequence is TGTGCCAGCAGCTTAGCGGAGATGAACACCGGGGAGCTGTTTTTT.

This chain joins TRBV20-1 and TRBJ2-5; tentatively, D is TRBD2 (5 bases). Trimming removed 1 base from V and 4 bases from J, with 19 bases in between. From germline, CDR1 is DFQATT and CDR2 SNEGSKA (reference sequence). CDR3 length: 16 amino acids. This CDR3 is CSARALARYAGETQYF. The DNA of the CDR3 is TGCAGTGCTAGAGCGCTAGCCAGATACGCAGGAGAGACCCAGTACTTC.

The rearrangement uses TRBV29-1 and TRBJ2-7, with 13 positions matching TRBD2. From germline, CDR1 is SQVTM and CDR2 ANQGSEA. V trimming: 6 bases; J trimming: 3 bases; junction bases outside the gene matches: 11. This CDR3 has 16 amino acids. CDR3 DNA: TGCAGCGTCGCCGGGACTAGCGGGACGTCGATCTACGAGCAGTACTTC. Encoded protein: CSVAGTSGTSIYEQYF.

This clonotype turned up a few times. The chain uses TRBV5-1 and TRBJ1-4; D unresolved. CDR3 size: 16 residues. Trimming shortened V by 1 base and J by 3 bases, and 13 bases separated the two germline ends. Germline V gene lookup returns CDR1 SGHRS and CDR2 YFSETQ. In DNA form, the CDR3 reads TGCGCCAGCAGCTTGTCCCTCCAGTCGGCTAATGAAAAACTGTTTTTT. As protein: CASSLSLQSANEKLFF.